Below are 18 T cell receptor beta chains sequenced from a single sample in a study of shared clonotypes between healthy human individuals. Assay: immunoSEQ multiplex PCR; the TCRdb copy retains only in-frame clones and omits some. The sample contains more than 500,000 clones, more than 95% of which appear only once. The sequencing sample was made of naive CD4+ T cells sorted from blood. Indicated subset: CD45RA+ positively selected. Receptors originate from a young woman in good health.

The genes are TRBV18 and TRBJ1-2; perhaps TRBD1 as D (5 bases). Trimming cost V 2 bases and J 0 bases, with 7 bases left between them. CDR1 is KGHSH and CDR2 is LQKENI in the germline V gene. There are 14 residues in the CDR3. In nucleotides, the CDR3 is TGTGCCAGCTCACCAGGGGGGGCTAACTATGGCTACACCTTC. Translating gives CASSPGGANYGYTF.

This clone is a singleton in its sample. The genes are TRBV5-4 and TRBJ1-1, with D possibly TRBD1 on 5 matching bases. Per germline, CDR1 SGHNT and CDR2 YYREEE (reference sequence). The CDR3 has 14 residues. With 4 bases removed from V and 3 bases from J, the gap between germline ends came to 13 bases. CDR3 sequence (DNA): TGTGCCAGCAGCCCACCCCGGGGGGACACTGAAGCTTTCTTT. The encoded protein is CASSPPRGDTEAFF.

V is TRBV29-1 and J is TRBJ1-4; TRBD1 agrees at 7 bases. Trimming removed 5 bases from V and 4 bases from J; junction bases left unmatched: 7. Germline V gene sequence: CDR1 SQVTM, CDR2 ANQGSEA. CDR3 size: 14 residues. This CDR3 is CSVYYRDSNEKLFF. In nucleotides, the CDR3 is TGCAGCGTTTACTACCGGGACAGTAATGAAAAACTGTTTTTT. Drawing the rest from reference TRBV29-1 and TRBJ1-4, the complete variable domain is SAVISQKPSRDICQRGTSLTIQCQVDSQVTMMFWYRQQPGQSLTLIATANQGSEATYESGFVIDKFPISRPNLTFSTLTVSNMSPEDSSIYLCSVYYRDSNEKLFFGSGTQLSVL.

The chain links TRBV18 to TRBJ2-5, with TRBD2 matching 8 bases. The J segment lost 4 bases and the V segment lost 1 base, leaving 14 bases of the junction unmatched. This CDR3 comprises 18 residues. Germline CDR1 is KGHSH and CDR2 is LQKENI. The CDR3 DNA is TGTGCCAGCTCACCACGGGGGGCTAGCGGGTTCGGAGGAGAGACCCAGTACTTC. This translates into CASSPRGASGFGGETQYF.

This rearrangement joins TRBV28 to TRBJ1-2, with 9 bases matching TRBD1. CDR3 length: 15 amino acids. CDR1 is MDHEN and CDR2 is SYDVKM in the germline V gene. Trimming cost V 6 bases and J 8 bases; bases outside gene matches: 13. CDR3 DNA: TGTGCCAGCAGCATCTCCACTACAGGGGGCAGGGGCTACACCTTC. Translated: CASSISTTGGRGYTF.

The count of this clone is one. The chain uses TRBV7-6 and TRBJ2-1; unclear D gene. Trimming stripped 1 base from V and 9 bases from J, with 7 bases between. The CDR3 runs to 12 residues. From germline, CDR1 is SGHVS and CDR2 FNYEAQ. The CDR3 region has the DNA TGTGCCAGCAGCTTAGAGTTGAGTGAGCAGTTCTTC. It specifies CASSLELSEQFF.

The gene calls are TRBV10-1 and TRBJ2-6, with TRBD1 as a possible D gene (6 bases). CDR1 is WNHNN and CDR2 is SYGVQD in the germline V gene (reference sequence). This CDR3 contains 14 residues. V was cut by 4 bases and J by 2 bases, with 6 bases left in between. The CDR3 here is CASSGQAGANVLTF. The DNA for the CDR3 is TGCGCCAGCAGTGGACAGGCTGGGGCCAACGTCCTGACTTTC.

V gene TRBV27 combines with J gene TRBJ1-5; the D gene is possibly TRBD1 (6 bases). Germline assignment: CDR1 MNHEY and CDR2 SMNVEV (reference sequence). V dropped 6 bases and J dropped 0 bases, with 15 bases sitting between them. The CDR3 is 16 residues long. The CDR3 DNA reads TGTGCCAGCAGGGGGGGGGCTCATCATAGCAATCAGCCCCAGCATTTT. Encoded protein: CASRGGAHHSNQPQHF.

The rearrangement uses TRBV27 and TRBJ2-5, with 9 bases fitting TRBD1. TRBJ2-7 matches the DNA end more closely, so the J call is doubtful. This CDR3 has 14 amino acids. Germline CDR1 is MNHEY and CDR2 is SMNVEV (reference sequence). The CDR3 here is CASRDPGQGYEQYF. The CDR3 nucleotides read TGTGCCAGCAGAGACCCGGGACAGGGCTACGAGCAGTACTTC.

The rearrangement joins TRBV28 to TRBJ2-7; 7 bases map to TRBD2. CDR1 MDHEN and CDR2 SYDVKM come from the germline V gene. The CDR3 extends over 13 amino acids. V was clipped by 5 bases and J by 7 bases; unmatched bases: 8. The CDR3, as DNA: TGTGCCAGCAGTCGGACGCCGGGGGGAGAGCAGTACTTC. Its translation: CASSRTPGGEQYF.

The V gene is TRBV5-1, the J gene TRBJ2-2, with D maybe TRBD2 (6 bases). V dropped 1 base and J dropped 1 base, with 11 bases sitting between them. From germline, CDR1 is SGHRS and CDR2 YFSETQ. This CDR3 is 16 amino acids long. In DNA, the CDR3 is TGCGCCAGCAGCTTGCGCGGGACCCTGAACACCGGGGAGCTGTTTTTT. Translating it yields CASSLRGTLNTGELFF. The full variable domain, with the rest looked up from reference TRBV5-1 and TRBJ2-2, is KAGVTQTPRYLIKTRGQQVTLSCSPISGHRSVSWYQQTPGQGLQFLFEYFSETQRNKGNFPGRFSGRQFSNSRSEMNVSTLELGDSALYLCASSLRGTLNTGELFFGEGSRLTVL.

This chain connects TRBV4-1 to TRBJ1-2; D may be TRBD1 (5 bases). Germline CDR1 and CDR2: MGHRA and YSYEKL. V was clipped by 0 bases and J by 8 bases, with 16 bases between them. The CDR3 totals 15 residues. CDR3 protein: CASSQDLRGYDGYTF. The CDR3 DNA reads TGCGCCAGCAGCCAAGATCTACGGGGGTACGACGGCTACACCTTC.

V usage is TRBV4-1 and J usage is TRBJ2-3; 8 nucleotides align to TRBD2. The ends lost 1 base at V and 5 bases at J; junction bases unmatched: 14. This CDR3 is built from 18 residues. CDR1 is MGHRA, CDR2 YSYEKL, per germline. CDR3 bases: TGCGCCAGCAGCCAAGTCTTGCGGGTAGCGGGATCCATAGATACGCAGTATTTT. Its translation: CASSQVLRVAGSIDTQYF.

The chain is built from TRBV28 and TRBJ2-5, with D tentatively TRBD1 or TRBD2 (5 bases each). The CDR3 covers 12 residues. Germline CDR1 is MDHEN and CDR2 is SYDVKM. The V gene lost 5 bases and the J gene lost 5 bases, with 9 bases spanning the gap. Here the CDR3 DNA reads TGTGCCAGCAGTCAGGGAGCCGAGACCCAGTACTTC. Protein product: CASSQGAETQYF.

J is TRBJ2-5 and V is TRBV13, with TRBD2 identical over 8 bases. Germline-derived CDR1 and CDR2 are PRHDT and FYEKMQ (reference sequence). Trimming took 1 base from V and 5 from J; bases not matched to a gene: 3. The CDR3 consists of 14 residues. The CDR3 here is CASSLAGGQETQYF. The CDR3 nucleotides are TGTGCCAGCAGCTTAGCGGGAGGGCAGGAGACCCAGTACTTC.

This clone was picked up a small number of times. V and J are TRBV28 and TRBJ1-5, with D unclear. Trimming stripped 6 bases from V and 3 bases from J, with 9 bases between. Per the germline V gene, CDR1 is MDHEN and CDR2 is SYDVKM. The CDR3 sequence is 13 residues long. In DNA, the CDR3 is TGTGCCAGCAGCCCAGCAGTCAATCAGCCCCAGCATTTT. It encodes CASSPAVNQPQHF.

The V call is TRBV28, the J call TRBJ1-2; D possibly corresponds to TRBD1 (5 bases). Germline values: CDR1 MDHEN, CDR2 SYDVKM. The CDR3 is 14 residues long. Trimming cost V 6 bases and J 7 bases, with 18 bases left between them. In DNA form, the CDR3 reads TGTGCCAGCAGAGTCGTTAAGGGGCTCAGTGGCTACACCTTC. It translates to CASRVVKGLSGYTF.

This clone was picked up a small number of times. This specimen includes other DNA sequences encoding the same CDR3. The J gene is TRBJ2-7, the V gene TRBV28, with D perhaps assigned TRBD1 or TRBD2 (5 bases each). Germline assignment: CDR1 MDHEN and CDR2 SYDVKM. The CDR3 is 13 residues long. With 6 bases removed from V and 2 bases from J, the gap between germline ends came to 11 bases. In nucleotides, the CDR3 is TGTGCCAGCAGACCCGGGACGGCCTACGAGCAGTACTTC. Protein sequence: CASRPGTAYEQYF.